This entry is about one TCR beta chain. Its specificity is not known. MiXCR, applied by TCRdb to the reads, yields one record per CDR3 protein. The sample consists of roughly 320,000 distinct CDR3 sequences, 8% to 9.5% of them appearing once. The entry originates in a study of T cell repertoires in cytomegalovirus infection. The wider study: Through public TCR beta signatures, both CMV infection and matching HLA type were indicated.

General study findings and limits: Cumulative frequency (of public TCR beta family members) identified carriers of CMV plus the relevant HLA. HLA-C-restricted CMV-specific TCR beta clonotypes were dominant in the ex vivo response.

The sample comprised PBMCs. This sequence was found in a human donor in good health (CMV status not recorded). Some clones in this sample may be carry-over from other donors' samples.

The CDR3 is CASSLSGTSGGAPDTQYF. The CDR3 region has the DNA TGTGCCAGCAGCCTCTCCGGGACTAGCGGGGGGGCACCAGATACGCAGTATTTT. The chain links TRBV7-3 to TRBJ2-3, with TRBD2 matching over 16 bases. Per the germline V gene, CDR1 is SGHTA and CDR2 is FQGTGA. Trimming took 5 bases from V and 4 from J; bases not matched to a gene: 9. The CDR3 has 18 residues.